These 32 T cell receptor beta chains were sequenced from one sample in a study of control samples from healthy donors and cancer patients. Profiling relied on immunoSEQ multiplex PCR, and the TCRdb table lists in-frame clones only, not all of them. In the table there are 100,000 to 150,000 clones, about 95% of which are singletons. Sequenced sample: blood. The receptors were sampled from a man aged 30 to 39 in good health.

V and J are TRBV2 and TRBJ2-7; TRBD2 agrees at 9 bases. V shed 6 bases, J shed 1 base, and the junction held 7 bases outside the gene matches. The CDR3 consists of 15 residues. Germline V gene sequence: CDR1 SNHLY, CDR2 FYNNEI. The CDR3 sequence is CASRAGLAQSYEQYF. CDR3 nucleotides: TGTGCCAGCAGAGCCGGACTAGCGCAATCCTACGAGCAGTACTTC.

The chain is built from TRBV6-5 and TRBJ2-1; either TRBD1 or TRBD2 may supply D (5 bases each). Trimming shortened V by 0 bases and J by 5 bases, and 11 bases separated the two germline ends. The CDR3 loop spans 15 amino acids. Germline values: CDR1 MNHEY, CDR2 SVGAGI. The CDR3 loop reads CASSYSPGRNNEQFF. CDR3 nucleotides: TGTGCCAGCAGTTACTCCCCGGGACGCAACAATGAGCAGTTCTTC.

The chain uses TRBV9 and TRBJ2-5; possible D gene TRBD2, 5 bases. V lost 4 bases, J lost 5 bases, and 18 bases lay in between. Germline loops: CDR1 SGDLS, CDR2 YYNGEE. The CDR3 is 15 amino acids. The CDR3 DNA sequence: TGTGCCAGCAGCCCCCCCGGGGTTCTCGGGGAGACCCAGTACTTC. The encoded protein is CASSPPGVLGETQYF.

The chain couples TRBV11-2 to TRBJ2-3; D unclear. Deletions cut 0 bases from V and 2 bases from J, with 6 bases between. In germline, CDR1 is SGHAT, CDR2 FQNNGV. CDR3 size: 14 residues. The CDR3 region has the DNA TGTGCCAGCAGCTTAGACCGTTTCACAGATACGCAGTATTTT. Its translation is CASSLDRFTDTQYF.

The chain's CDR3 is CATSTGHGELFF. DNA for the CDR3: TGTGCCACCTCGACAGGGCACGGGGAGCTGTTTTTT. The J gene is TRBJ2-2, the V gene TRBV24-1; TRBD1 aligns across 7 bases. This CDR3 contains 12 residues. The germline CDR1 and CDR2 sequences are KGHDR and SFDVKD. Unmatched junction bases numbered 4, after V lost 9 bases and J lost 7 bases.

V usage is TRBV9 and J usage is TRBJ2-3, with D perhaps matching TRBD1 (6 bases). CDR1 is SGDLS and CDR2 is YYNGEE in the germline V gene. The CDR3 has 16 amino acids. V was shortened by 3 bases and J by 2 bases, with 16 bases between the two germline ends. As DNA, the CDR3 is TGTGCCAGCAGCGATGGGCGTGGGGGCTCCACAGATACGCAGTATTTT. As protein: CASSDGRGGSTDTQYF.

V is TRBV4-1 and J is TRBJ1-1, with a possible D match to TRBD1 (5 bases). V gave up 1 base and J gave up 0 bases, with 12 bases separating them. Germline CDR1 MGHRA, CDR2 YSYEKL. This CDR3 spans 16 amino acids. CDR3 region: CASSQGFLTVNTEAFF. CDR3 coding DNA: TGCGCCAGCAGCCAAGGTTTCCTGACAGTGAACACTGAAGCTTTCTTT.

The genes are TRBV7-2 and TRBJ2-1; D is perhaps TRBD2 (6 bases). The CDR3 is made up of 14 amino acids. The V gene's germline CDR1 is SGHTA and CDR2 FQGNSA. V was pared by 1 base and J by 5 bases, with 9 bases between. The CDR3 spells CASSLGLANNEQFF. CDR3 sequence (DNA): TGTGCCAGCAGCTTAGGGCTAGCGAACAATGAGCAGTTCTTC.

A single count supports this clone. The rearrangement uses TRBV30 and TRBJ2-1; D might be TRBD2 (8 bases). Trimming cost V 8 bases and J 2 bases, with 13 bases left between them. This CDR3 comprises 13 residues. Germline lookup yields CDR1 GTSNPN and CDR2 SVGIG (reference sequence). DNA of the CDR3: TGTGCCCGGGGGGGGACAGCCTACAATGAGCAGTTCTTC. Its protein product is CARGGTAYNEQFF. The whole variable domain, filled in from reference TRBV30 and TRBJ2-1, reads SQTIHQWPATLVQPVGSPLSLECTVEGTSNPNLYWYRQAAGRGLQLLFYSVGIGQISSEVPQNLSASRPQDRQFILSSKKLLLSDSGFYLCARGGTAYNEQFFGPGTRLTVL.

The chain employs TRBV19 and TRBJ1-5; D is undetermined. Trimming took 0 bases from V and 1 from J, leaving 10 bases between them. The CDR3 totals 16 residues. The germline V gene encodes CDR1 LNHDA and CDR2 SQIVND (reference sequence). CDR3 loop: CASSIDRAPSNQPQHF. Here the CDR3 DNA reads TGTGCCAGTAGTATAGACCGCGCACCGAGCAATCAGCCCCAGCATTTT.

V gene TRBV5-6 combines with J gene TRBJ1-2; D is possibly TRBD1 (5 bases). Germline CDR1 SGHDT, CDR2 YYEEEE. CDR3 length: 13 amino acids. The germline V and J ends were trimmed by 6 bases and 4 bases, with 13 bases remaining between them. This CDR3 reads CASTRFDSYGYTF. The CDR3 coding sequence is TGTGCCAGCACCCGATTCGACAGCTATGGCTACACCTTC.

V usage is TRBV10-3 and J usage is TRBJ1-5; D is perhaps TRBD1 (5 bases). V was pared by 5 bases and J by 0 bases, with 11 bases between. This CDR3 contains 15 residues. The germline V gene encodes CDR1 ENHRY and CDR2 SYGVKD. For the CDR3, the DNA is TGTGCCATCAGTCGCGACAGTTATAGCAATCAGCCCCAGCATTTT. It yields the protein CAISRDSYSNQPQHF.

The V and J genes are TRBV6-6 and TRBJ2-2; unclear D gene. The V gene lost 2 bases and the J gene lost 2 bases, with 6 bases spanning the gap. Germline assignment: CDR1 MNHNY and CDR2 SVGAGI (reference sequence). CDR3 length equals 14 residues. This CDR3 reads CASSYGPNTGELFF. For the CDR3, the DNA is TGTGCCAGCAGTTACGGTCCTAACACCGGGGAGCTGTTTTTT.

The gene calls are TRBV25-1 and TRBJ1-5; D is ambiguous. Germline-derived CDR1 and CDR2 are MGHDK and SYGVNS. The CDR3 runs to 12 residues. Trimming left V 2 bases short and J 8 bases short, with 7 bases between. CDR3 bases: TGTGCCAGCAGTGAAGGGTGGGAGCCCCAGCATTTT. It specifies CASSEGWEPQHF.

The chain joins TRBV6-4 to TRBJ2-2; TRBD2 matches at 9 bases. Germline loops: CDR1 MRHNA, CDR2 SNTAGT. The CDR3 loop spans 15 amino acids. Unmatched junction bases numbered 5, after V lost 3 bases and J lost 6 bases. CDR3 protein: CASSEGGGASGELFF. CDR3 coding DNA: TGTGCCAGCAGTGAGGGCGGGGGGGCCTCCGGGGAGCTGTTTTTT.

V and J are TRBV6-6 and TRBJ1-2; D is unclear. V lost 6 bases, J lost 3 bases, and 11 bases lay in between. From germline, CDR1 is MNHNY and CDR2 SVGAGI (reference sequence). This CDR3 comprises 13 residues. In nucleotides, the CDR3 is TGTGCCAGCAGGGGCTTCCAGGACTATGGCTACACCTTC. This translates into CASRGFQDYGYTF.

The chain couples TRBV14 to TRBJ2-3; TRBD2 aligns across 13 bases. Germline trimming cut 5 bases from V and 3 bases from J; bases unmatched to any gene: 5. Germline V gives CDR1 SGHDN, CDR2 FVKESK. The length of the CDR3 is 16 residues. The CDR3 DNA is TGTGCCAGCAGCTCACTAGCGGGGGGGCCAACAGATACGCAGTATTTT. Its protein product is CASSSLAGGPTDTQYF.

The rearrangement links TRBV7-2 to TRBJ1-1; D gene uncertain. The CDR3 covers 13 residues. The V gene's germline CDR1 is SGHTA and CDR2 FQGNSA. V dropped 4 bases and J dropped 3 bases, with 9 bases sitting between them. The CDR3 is CASSSYKDTEAFF. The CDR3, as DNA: TGTGCCAGCAGCTCCTATAAGGACACTGAAGCTTTCTTT.

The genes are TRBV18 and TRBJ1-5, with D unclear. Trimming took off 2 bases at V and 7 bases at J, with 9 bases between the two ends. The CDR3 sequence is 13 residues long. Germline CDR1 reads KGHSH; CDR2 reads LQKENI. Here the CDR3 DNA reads TGTGCCAGCTCACCAGCTCTCGAACAGCCCCAGCATTTT. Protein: CASSPALEQPQHF.

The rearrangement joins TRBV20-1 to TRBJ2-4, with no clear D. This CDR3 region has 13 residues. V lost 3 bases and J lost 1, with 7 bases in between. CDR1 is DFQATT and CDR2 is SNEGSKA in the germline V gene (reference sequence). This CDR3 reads CSASNRAKNIQYF. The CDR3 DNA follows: TGCAGTGCTAGTAATAGGGCCAAAAACATTCAGTACTTC.

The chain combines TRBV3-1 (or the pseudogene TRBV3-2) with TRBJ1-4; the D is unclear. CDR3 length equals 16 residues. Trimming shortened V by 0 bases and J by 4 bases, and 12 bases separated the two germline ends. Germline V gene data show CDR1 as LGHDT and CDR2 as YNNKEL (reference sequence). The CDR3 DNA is TGTGCCAGCAGCCAAGACAATTCTAATGGTAATGAAAAACTGTTTTTT. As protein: CASSQDNSNGNEKLFF.

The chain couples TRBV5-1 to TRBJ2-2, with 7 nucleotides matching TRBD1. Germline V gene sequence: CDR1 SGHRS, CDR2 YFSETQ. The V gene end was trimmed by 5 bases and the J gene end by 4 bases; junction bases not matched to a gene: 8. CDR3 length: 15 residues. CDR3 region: CASRSQGEVTGELFF. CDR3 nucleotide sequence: TGCGCCAGCAGGTCGCAGGGGGAAGTCACCGGGGAGCTGTTTTTT.

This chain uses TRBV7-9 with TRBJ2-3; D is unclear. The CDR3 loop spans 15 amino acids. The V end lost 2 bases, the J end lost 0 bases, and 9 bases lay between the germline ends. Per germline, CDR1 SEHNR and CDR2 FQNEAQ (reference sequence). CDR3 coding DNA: TGTGCCAGCAGCTTAATACAGTCGAGCACAGATACGCAGTATTTT. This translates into CASSLIQSSTDTQYF.

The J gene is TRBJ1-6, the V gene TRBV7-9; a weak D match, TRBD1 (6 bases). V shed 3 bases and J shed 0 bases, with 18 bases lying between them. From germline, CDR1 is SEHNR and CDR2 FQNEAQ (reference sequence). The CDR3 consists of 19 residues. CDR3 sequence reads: CASSFRDTGLSSYNSPLHF. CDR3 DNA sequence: TGTGCCAGCAGCTTCCGGGACACGGGGTTAAGCTCCTATAATTCACCCCTCCACTTT.

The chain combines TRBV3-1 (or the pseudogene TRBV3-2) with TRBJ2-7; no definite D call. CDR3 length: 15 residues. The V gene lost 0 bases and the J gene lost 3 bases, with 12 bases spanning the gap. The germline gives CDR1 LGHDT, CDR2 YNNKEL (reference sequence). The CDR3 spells CASSQEEGLGYEQYF. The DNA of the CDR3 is TGTGCCAGCAGCCAAGAGGAAGGGCTAGGCTACGAGCAGTACTTC.

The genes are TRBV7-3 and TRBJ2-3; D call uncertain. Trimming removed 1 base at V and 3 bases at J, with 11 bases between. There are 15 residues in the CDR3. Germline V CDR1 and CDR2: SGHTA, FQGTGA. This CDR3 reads CASSLIRAGTDTQYF. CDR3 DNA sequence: TGTGCCAGCAGCTTAATAAGGGCAGGTACAGATACGCAGTATTTT.

The CDR3 loop is CASYQGAGAWEQYF. DNA of the CDR3: TGCGCCAGCTACCAGGGGGCGGGAGCTTGGGAGCAGTACTTC. V and J are TRBV5-1 and TRBJ2-7, with D maybe TRBD1 (8 bases). The CDR3 has 14 residues. V lost 7 bases and J lost 7, with 21 bases in between. CDR1 is SGHRS, CDR2 YFSETQ, per germline.

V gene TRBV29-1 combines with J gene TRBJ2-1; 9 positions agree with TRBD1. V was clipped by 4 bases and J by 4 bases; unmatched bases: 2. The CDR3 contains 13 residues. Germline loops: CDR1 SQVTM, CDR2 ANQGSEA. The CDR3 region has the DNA TGCAGCGTTGGGGGACAGGGTTACAATGAGCAGTTCTTC. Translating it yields CSVGGQGYNEQFF.

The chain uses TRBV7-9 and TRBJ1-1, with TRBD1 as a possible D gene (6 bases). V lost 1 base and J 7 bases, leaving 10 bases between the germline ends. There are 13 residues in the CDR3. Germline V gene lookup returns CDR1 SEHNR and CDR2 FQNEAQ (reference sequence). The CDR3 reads CASSLVTGVEAFF. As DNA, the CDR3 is TGTGCCAGCAGCTTAGTGACAGGCGTTGAAGCTTTCTTT.

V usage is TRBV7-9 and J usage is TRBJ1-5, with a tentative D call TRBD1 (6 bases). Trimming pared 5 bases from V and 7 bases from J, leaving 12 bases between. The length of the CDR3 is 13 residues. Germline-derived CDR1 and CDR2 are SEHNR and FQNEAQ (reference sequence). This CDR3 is CASSPQGRQPQHF. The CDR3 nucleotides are TGTGCCAGCAGCCCCCAGGGGAGGCAGCCCCAGCATTTT.

In DNA, the CDR3 is TGTGCCAGCAGCGCCCCGGGGAGACTAGCGGGGGAAGAAGAGACCCAGTACTTC. It translates to CASSAPGRLAGEEETQYF. This chain connects TRBV21-1 to TRBJ2-5; the D segment call TRBD2 is taken from the table without a DNA check. TRBV21-1 is assigned pseudogene status. The CDR3 has 18 amino acids.

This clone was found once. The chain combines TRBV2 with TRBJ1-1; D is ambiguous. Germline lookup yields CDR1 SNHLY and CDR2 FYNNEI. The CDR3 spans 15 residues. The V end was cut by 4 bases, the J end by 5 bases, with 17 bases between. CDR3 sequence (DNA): TGTGCCAGCAGTGCCGATGGAGGAAGGAGGACTGAAGCTTTCTTT. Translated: CASSADGGRRTEAFF.